The rows below give T cell receptor beta chains drawn from one sample of a study of identical twins. TCRdb called the 5' RACE reads again in MiXCR, with one record for every CDR3 protein. Of about 240,000 distinct CDR3 sequences in the sample, about 13% were seen once. This sample was also put to use in a study of yellow fever vaccine responses in identical twins.

Sequenced input: memory (CD45RO+) T cells sorted from blood. The receptors were sampled from a woman aged 18-29 years in good health. Both conserved end residues are part of each CDR3. Each record gives: J gene, V gene, D gene, clone size, CDR3 protein, CDR3 DNA. A D gene is named only where the DNA matches it firmly. The size field is filled for only some rows; it gives once, few, many or a size class.

J: TRBJ2-5; V: TRBV7-9; D: NA; size: few; CDR3: CASSGAGRGYTQYF; DNA: TGTGCCAGCAGCGGGGCCGGCAGGGGCTATACCCAGTACTTC
J: TRBJ2-3; V: TRBV20-1; D: NA; size: NA; CDR3: CSAGSGRRADTQYF; DNA: TGCAGTGCTGGGAGTGGGAGGAGGGCAGATACGCAGTATTTT
J: TRBJ2-7; V: TRBV4-3; D: NA; size: few; CDR3: CASSLDVDHEQYF; DNA: TGCGCCAGCAGCCTTGACGTGGACCACGAGCAGTACTTC
J: TRBJ2-1; V: TRBV29-1; D: TRBD2; size: few; CDR3: CSVPTRTSGSNEQFF; DNA: TGCAGCGTTCCGACCCGGACTAGCGGGAGTAATGAGCAGTTCTTC
J: TRBJ1-3; V: TRBV12-3/TRBV12-4; D: NA; size: many; CDR3: CASSPAGASGNTIYF; DNA: TGTGCCAGCAGTCCAGCGGGGGCGTCTGGAAACACCATATATTTT
J: TRBJ2-7; V: TRBV11-2; D: TRBD2; size: many; CDR3: CASSSIAGTYEQYF; DNA: TGTGCCAGCAGCTCCATAGCGGGAACCTACGAGCAGTACTTC
J: TRBJ2-1; V: TRBV15; D: NA; size: many; CDR3: CATRLGVNNEQFF; DNA: TGTGCCACCAGACTAGGTGTGAACAATGAGCAGTTCTTC
J: TRBJ2-5; V: TRBV11-2; D: NA; size: NA; CDR3: CASSLEGSYRETQYF; DNA: TGTGCCAGCAGCTTAGAGGGGAGCTATCGAGAGACCCAGTACTTC
J: TRBJ2-2; V: TRBV4-2; D: NA; size: few; CDR3: CASSQDWGVAGELFF; DNA: TGTGCCAGCAGCCAAGACTGGGGGGTGGCCGGGGAGCTGTTTTTT
J: TRBJ2-3; V: TRBV12-3/TRBV12-4; D: TRBD2; size: few; CDR3: CASSKAPLSGETDTQYF; DNA: TGTGCCAGCAGCAAGGCTCCGCTTAGCGGGGAGACAGATACGCAGTATTTT
J: TRBJ2-6; V: TRBV6-2/TRBV6-3; D: NA; size: NA; CDR3: CASSPHTGRTGANVLTF; DNA: TGTGCCAGCAGCCCCCACACGGGACGAACTGGGGCCAACGTCCTGACTTTC
J: TRBJ2-1; V: TRBV18; D: NA; size: NA; CDR3: CASSPTGTNNEQFF; DNA: TGTGCCAGCTCACCAACCGGGACCAACAATGAGCAGTTCTTC
J: TRBJ2-7; V: TRBV20-1; D: NA; size: NA; CDR3: CSAERTPASYEQYF; DNA: TGCAGTGCTGAAAGGACCCCAGCGAGCTACGAGCAGTACTTC
J: TRBJ2-7; V: TRBV28; D: NA; size: NA; CDR3: CASSRGQAAYEQYF; DNA: TGTGCCAGCAGCAGGGGACAAGCGGCCTACGAGCAGTACTTC
J: TRBJ2-7; V: TRBV10-3; D: NA; size: NA; CDR3: CAIRGASSVGQYF; DNA: TGTGCCATCCGCGGGGCTAGCTCCGTAGGGCAGTACTTC
J: TRBJ2-1; V: TRBV3-1; D: NA; size: NA; CDR3: CASSQGGPETSSYNEQFF; DNA: TGTGCCAGCAGCCAAGGCGGGCCTGAGACTAGCTCCTACAATGAGCAGTTCTTC
J: TRBJ2-7; V: TRBV20-1; D: NA; size: many; CDR3: CSAPFSEQYF; DNA: TGCAGTGCCCCTTTTTCAGAGCAGTACTTC
J: TRBJ1-2; V: TRBV5-1; D: NA; size: NA; CDR3: CASSLDTKYGYTF; DNA: TGCGCCAGCAGCTTGGACACGAAATATGGCTACACCTTC
J: TRBJ2-2; V: TRBV29-1; D: TRBD2; size: many; CDR3: CSALPSGTPTGELFF; DNA: TGCAGCGCCCTCCCTAGCGGGACACCCACCGGGGAGCTGTTTTTT
J: TRBJ2-3; V: TRBV27; D: TRBD2; size: few; CDR3: CASSLRVLAGLSTDTQYF; DNA: TGTGCCAGCAGTTTAAGGGTGCTAGCGGGACTTAGCACAGATACGCAGTATTTT
J: TRBJ1-5; V: TRBV20-1; D: NA; size: few; CDR3: CSARGLISNQPQHF; DNA: TGCAGTGCTAGGGGGTTGATTAGCAATCAGCCCCAGCATTTT
J: TRBJ2-7; V: TRBV2; D: NA; size: few; CDR3: CASSWSDLAPRTEQYF; DNA: TGTGCCAGCAGTTGGTCGGACCTTGCCCCCCGGACAGAGCAGTACTTC
J: TRBJ2-7; V: TRBV6-1; D: TRBD1; size: few; CDR3: CASRTGQSYEQYF; DNA: TGTGCCAGCAGGACAGGGCAGTCCTACGAGCAGTACTTC